This T cell receptor (beta chain) was identified during a study of T cells in Graves' hyperthyroidism and ophthalmopathy. TCR beta CDR3 regions were amplified from RNA. The TCR CDR3 first-round RT-PCR relied on the HTBI primer set. TCRdb itself ran the multiplex PCR reads through MiXCR, one entry per CDR3 protein. The sample lists tens of thousands of distinct CDR3 sequences, about 54% occurring once. The V end lost 6 bases, the J end lost 1 base, and 22 bases lay between the germline ends. The CDR3 spans 17 residues. The germline V gene has CDR1 SGHTA and CDR2 FQGNSA. The chain recombines TRBV7-2 with TRBJ2-7, with D possibly being TRBD1 or TRBD2 (6 bases each). The receptor was isolated from a man aged 18 to 35 with Graves' hyperthyroidism. The sequenced material came from peripheral blood or thyroid tissue (not recorded which). The CDR3 coding sequence is TGTGCCAGCAGACCCCACGTTGGGGGGCCGACATCCTACGAGCAGTACTTC. Translated, it gives CASRPHVGGPTSYEQYF.